Shown below are 11 T cell receptor beta chains from a single sample sequenced in a study of T-cell memory formation after mild COVID-19. TCRdb itself ran the 5' RACE reads through MiXCR, one entry per CDR3 protein. This table has some 40,000 distinct CDR3 sequences, 6% to 9.5% appearing once. The specimen was PBMCs or a T cell subset sorted from them (not recorded which). The receptors were sampled from a young man who had mild COVID-19 (a few samples of this study predate the infection). Cell type and time point are not known.

This clonotype was counted many times. The gene calls are TRBV7-9 and TRBJ2-1; D not resolved. Germline CDR1 is SEHNR and CDR2 is FQNEAQ (reference sequence). CDR3 length: 13 residues. The V end lost 1 base, the J end lost 7 bases, and 8 bases lay between the germline ends. CDR3 coding DNA: TGTGCCAGCAGCTTAGATAGTTGGAATGAGCAGTTCTTC. This sequence encodes CASSLDSWNEQFF.

This clonotype was observed at least ten times. The chain couples TRBV7-2 to TRBJ1-5; no firm D call. Germline V gives CDR1 SGHTA, CDR2 FQGNSA. This CDR3 spans 13 amino acids. V was clipped by 3 bases and J by 4 bases, with 7 bases between them. As DNA, the CDR3 is TGTGCCAGCAGCTTCGGGATTAATCAGCCCCAGCATTTT. Residues: CASSFGINQPQHF.

A few counts support this clonotype. V and J are TRBV10-3 and TRBJ2-7, with 8 bases fitting TRBD1. Germline V CDR1 and CDR2: ENHRY, SYGVKD. This CDR3 is built from 15 residues. V lost 3 bases and J lost 1; bases outside the gene matches: 5. The CDR3: CAISDRDRLSYEQYF. The CDR3 nucleotides are TGTGCCATCAGTGATAGGGACAGGCTTTCCTACGAGCAGTACTTC.

This clonotype was seen a handful of times. The chain combines TRBV5-6 with TRBJ1-6; no definite D call. Germline V gene sequence: CDR1 SGHDT, CDR2 YYEEEE. V was trimmed by 0 bases and J by 8 bases, leaving 3 bases between them. The CDR3 has 12 amino acids. The CDR3 protein is CASSLVYSPLHF. DNA for the CDR3: TGTGCCAGCAGCTTGGTTTATTCACCCCTCCACTTT.

This clonotype has only a few counts. The chain recombines TRBV7-2 with TRBJ1-4, with 9 positions matching TRBD1. V was pared by 6 bases and J by 7 bases, with 6 bases of the junction left unmatched. The germline CDR1 and CDR2 sequences are SGHTA and FQGNSA. CDR3 length equals 14 residues. CDR3: CASSRQGDSEKLFF. In nucleotides, the CDR3 is TGTGCCAGCAGTCGACAGGGGGATAGTGAAAAACTGTTTTTT.

This clonotype occurred a few times. V gene TRBV12-5 combines with J gene TRBJ2-1; 11 bases are a match to TRBD2. The CDR3 contains 17 residues. V shed 3 bases and J 8 bases; nucleotides not matched to a gene: 12. Germline CDR1 LGHNT, CDR2 FRNRAP. CDR3 sequence reads: CASGFFSGGAGLDEQFF. In nucleotides, the CDR3 is TGTGCTAGTGGTTTCTTTAGCGGGGGGGCCGGGTTAGATGAGCAGTTCTTC.

This rearrangement joins TRBV7-3 to TRBJ1-1; tentatively, D is TRBD1 (6 bases). The CDR3 has 13 amino acids. From germline, CDR1 is SGHTA and CDR2 FQGTGA. V lost 5 bases to trimming and J lost 8 bases, with 15 bases between them. CDR3 loop: CASSPGVGAEAFF. As DNA, the CDR3 is TGTGCCAGCAGCCCCGGGGTGGGGGCGGAAGCTTTCTTT. Using reference TRBV7-3 and TRBJ1-1 for the parts outside the CDR3, the full variable domain is GAGVSQTPSNKVTEKGKYVELRCDPISGHTALYWYRQSLGQGPEFLIYFQGTGAADDSGLPNDRFFAVRPEGSVSTLKIQRTERGDSAVYLCASSPGVGAEAFFGQGTRLTVV.

This clonotype has just a few counts. The chain recombines TRBV6-6 with TRBJ2-5; 10 bases match TRBD2. CDR1 and CDR2 from the germline V gene are MNHNY and SVGAGI (reference sequence). The CDR3 runs 14 residues. The V segment lost 9 bases and the J segment 5 bases; nucleotides outside the gene matches: 9. CDR3 amino acids: CASGLAARGETQYF. The DNA for the CDR3 is TGTGCCAGTGGACTAGCGGCCAGGGGGGAGACCCAGTACTTC.

This chain links TRBV5-1 with TRBJ1-6; no clear D. V was cut by 3 bases and J by 5 bases, with 9 bases left in between. The CDR3 runs to 14 residues. Germline V gives CDR1 SGHRS, CDR2 YFSETQ. The CDR3 loop reads CASSSQADNSPLHF. Here the CDR3 DNA reads TGCGCCAGCAGCTCGCAGGCAGATAATTCACCCCTCCACTTT.

The table lists this clonotype with a few counts. One junction end disagrees with the germline gene, perhaps due to a read error. The V call is TRBV7-7, the J call TRBJ2-2, with TRBD2 as a possible D gene (5 bases). The germline V gene has CDR1 SSHAT and CDR2 FNYEAQ (reference sequence). The CDR3 has 15 amino acids. DNA of the CDR3: TGTGCTAGCAGCTTTAGCGCTGTTAATACCGGGGAGCTGTTTTTT. This translates into CASSFSAVNTGELFF.

This clonotype was detected a few times. The chain uses TRBV6-6 and TRBJ2-6; 7 nucleotides match TRBD1. Germline CDR1 is MNHNY and CDR2 is SVGAGI (reference sequence). The V and J ends lost 6 bases and 0 bases, in that order; junction bases with no gene match: 11. This CDR3 has 18 amino acids. The CDR3 nucleotides are TGTGCCAGCAGCTCTATACAGGGGACCTACTCTGGGGCCAACGTCCTGACTTTC. Its translation is CASSSIQGTYSGANVLTF.